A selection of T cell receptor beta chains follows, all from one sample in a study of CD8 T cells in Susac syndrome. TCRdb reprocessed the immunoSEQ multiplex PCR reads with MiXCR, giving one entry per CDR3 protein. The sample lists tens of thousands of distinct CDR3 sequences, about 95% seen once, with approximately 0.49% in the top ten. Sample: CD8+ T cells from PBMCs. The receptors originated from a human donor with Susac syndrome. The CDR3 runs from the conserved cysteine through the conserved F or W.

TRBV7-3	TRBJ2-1	CASSGTSGRNEQFF
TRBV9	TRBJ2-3	CASSSLASSTDTQYF
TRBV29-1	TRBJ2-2	CSVISGTGELFF
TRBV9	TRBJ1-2	CASSLGGGSYTF
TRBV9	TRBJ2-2	CASSANRAGGELFF
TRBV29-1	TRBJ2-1	CSVEASGNYNEQFF
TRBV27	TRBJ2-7	CASSPGFGYEQYF
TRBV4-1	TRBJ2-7	CASSQDWVSANSYEQYF
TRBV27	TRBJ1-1	CASSLGANTEAFF
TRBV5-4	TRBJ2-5	CASRTSGSETQYF
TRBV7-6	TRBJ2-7	CASSPSEGYEQYF
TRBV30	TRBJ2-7	CAWSVGQVYEQYF
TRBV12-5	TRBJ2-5	CASGLGGSPGETQYF
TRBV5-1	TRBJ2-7	CASSLDLADYEQYF
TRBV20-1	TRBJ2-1	CSARGLADNEQFF
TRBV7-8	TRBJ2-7	CASSLFPRDEQYF
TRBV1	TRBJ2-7	CTSSPNHRGLVDEQYF
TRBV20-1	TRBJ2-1	CSARDLAGNEQFF
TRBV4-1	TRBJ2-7	CASSQPGQRYEQYF
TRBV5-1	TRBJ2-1	CASRFSGGGYNEQFF
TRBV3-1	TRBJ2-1	CASSQTSGRVEQFF
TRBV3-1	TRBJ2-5	CASRPTRHQETQYF
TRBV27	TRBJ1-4	CASSLGRFNEKLFF
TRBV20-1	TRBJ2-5	CSGRSGREFETQYF
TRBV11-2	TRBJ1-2	CASTFGEAYGYTF
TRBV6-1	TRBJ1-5	CASSDGDSYSNQPQHF
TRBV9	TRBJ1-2	CASTGNRNYGYTF
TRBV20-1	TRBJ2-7	CSASPLPGAYEQYF
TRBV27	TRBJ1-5	CASSLIGDQPQHF
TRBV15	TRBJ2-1	CATSGSPSYNEQFF
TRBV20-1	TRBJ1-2	CSARPGDGYTF
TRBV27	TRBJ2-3	CASRLFPTGGITDTQYF
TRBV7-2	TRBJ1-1	CASSFTEAFF
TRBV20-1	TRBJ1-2	CSASVDRGNYGYTF
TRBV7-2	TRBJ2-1	CASSTTSGPHNEQFF
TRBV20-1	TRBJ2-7	CSARREGYEQYF
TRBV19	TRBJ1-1	CASKSGVGSGTEAFF
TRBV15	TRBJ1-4	CATSRELRGEKLFF
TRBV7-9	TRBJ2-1	CASSLAGLAAYNEQFF
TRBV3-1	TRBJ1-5	CASSDDRNQPQHF
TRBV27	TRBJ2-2	CASAFVEAGGELFF